This record concerns one TCR beta chain sequence. These data are taken from a study of blood T cell repertoires in COVID-19. Study overall: COVID-19 samples collected from the United States, Italy and Spain covered acute and convalescent phases. T cells, B-cell-depleted T cells, or PBMCs provided the cDNA or gDNA that served as material.

V dropped 0 bases and J dropped 7 bases, with 14 bases sitting between them. The V gene's germline CDR1 is SGHRS and CDR2 YFSETQ. This CDR3 region has 16 residues. Produced via immunoSEQ multiplex PCR; TCRdb's table is partial and in-frame only. Here the sample spans 45,000 to 65,000 clones, more than 65% being singletons. The chain recombines TRBV5-1 with TRBJ1-6; D is ambiguous. Sequencing was carried out using peripheral blood. This receptor was identified in a human donor in a cohort sampled during active COVID-19. The CDR3: CASSLERSGWNSPLHF. CDR3 bases: TGCGCCAGCAGCTTGGAACGGTCCGGTTGGAATTCACCCCTCCACTTT.